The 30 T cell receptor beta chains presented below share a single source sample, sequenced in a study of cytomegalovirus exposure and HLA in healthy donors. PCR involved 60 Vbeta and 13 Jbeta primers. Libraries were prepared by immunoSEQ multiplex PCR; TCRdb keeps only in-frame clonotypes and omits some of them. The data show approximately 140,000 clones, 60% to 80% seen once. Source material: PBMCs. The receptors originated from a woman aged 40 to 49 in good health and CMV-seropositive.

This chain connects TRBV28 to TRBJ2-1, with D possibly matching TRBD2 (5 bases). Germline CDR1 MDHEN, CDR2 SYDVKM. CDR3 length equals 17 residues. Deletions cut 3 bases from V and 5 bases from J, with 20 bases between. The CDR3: CASSFGFQRVTDNEQFF. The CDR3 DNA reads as TGTGCCAGCAGTTTCGGGTTCCAGAGGGTTACGGACAATGAGCAGTTCTTC.

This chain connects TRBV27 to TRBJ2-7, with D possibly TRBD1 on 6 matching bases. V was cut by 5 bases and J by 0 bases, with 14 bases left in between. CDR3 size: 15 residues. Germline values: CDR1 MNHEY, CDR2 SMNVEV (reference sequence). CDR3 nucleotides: TGTGCCAGCAGTCCGCTAACAGGGCCCTCCTACGAGCAGTACTTC. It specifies CASSPLTGPSYEQYF.

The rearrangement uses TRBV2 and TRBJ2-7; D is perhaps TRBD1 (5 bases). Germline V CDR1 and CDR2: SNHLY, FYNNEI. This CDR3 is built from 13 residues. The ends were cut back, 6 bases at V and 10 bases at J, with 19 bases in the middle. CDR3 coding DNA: TGTGCCAGCAGCCAGGGCCCTTCCCTAGGACAGTACTTC. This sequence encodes CASSQGPSLGQYF.

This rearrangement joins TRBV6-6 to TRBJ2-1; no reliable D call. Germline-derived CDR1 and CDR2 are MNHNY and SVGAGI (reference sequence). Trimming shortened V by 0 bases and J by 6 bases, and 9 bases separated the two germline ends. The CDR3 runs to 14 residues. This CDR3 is CASSYSEASNEQFF. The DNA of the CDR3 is TGTGCCAGCAGTTACTCTGAAGCTTCCAATGAGCAGTTCTTC.

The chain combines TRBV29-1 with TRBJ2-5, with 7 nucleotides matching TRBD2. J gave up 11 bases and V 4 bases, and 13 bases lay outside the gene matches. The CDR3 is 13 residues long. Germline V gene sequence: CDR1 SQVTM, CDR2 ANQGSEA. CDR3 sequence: CSVARILGGEQYF. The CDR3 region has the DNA TGCAGCGTTGCGCGGATACTGGGGGGGGAGCAGTACTTC.

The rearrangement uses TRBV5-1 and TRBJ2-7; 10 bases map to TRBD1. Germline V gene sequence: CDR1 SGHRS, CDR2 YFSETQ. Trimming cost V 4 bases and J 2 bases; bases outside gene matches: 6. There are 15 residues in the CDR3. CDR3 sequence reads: CASSLSGQGTYEQYF. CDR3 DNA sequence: TGCGCCAGCAGCCTCTCGGGACAGGGGACCTACGAGCAGTACTTC.

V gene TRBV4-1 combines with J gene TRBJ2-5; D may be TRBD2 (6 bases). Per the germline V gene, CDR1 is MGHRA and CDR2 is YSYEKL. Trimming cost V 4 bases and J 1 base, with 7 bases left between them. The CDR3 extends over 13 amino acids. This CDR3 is CASSRDFQETQYF. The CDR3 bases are TGCGCCAGCAGCCGGGACTTCCAAGAGACCCAGTACTTC.

The CDR3 region is CASSPGQVSYEQYF. The CDR3 coding sequence is TGTGCCAGCAGCCCGGGACAGGTCTCCTACGAGCAGTACTTC. The chain carries TRBV11-2 and TRBJ2-7; TRBD1 matches 8 bases. Per the germline V gene, CDR1 is SGHAT and CDR2 is FQNNGV. Unmatched junction bases numbered 3, after V lost 5 bases and J lost 0 bases. This CDR3 comprises 14 residues.

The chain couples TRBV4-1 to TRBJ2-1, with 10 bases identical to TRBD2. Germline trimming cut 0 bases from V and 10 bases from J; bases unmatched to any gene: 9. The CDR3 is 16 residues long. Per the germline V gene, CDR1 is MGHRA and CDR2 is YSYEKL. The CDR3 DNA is TGCGCCAGCAGCCAAGAGCTCAGCGGGGGGGCAGAAGAGCAGTTCTTC. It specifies CASSQELSGGAEEQFF.

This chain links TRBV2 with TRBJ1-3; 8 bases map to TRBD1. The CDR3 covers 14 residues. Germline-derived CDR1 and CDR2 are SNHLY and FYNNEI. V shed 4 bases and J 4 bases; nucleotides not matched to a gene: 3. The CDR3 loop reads CASSGTGSGNTIYF. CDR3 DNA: TGTGCCAGCAGTGGGACAGGGTCCGGAAACACCATATATTTT.

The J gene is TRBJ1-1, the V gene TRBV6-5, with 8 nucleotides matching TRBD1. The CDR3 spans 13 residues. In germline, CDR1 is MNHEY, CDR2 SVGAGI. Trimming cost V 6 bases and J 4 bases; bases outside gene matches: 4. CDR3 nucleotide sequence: TGTGCCAGCAGAAATACAGGGGGCACTGAAGCTTTCTTT. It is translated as CASRNTGGTEAFF.

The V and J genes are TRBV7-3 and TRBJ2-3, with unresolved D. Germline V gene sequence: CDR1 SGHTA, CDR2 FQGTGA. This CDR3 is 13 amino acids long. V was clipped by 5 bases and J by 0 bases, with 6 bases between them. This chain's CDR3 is CASSLDSTDTQYF. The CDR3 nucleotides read TGTGCCAGCAGCCTAGACAGCACAGATACGCAGTATTTT.

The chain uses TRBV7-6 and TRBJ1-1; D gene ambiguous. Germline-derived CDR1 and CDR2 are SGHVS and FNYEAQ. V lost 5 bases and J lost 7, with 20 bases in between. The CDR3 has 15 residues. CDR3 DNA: TGTGCCAGCAGCCCCGGTGCGGGCCAAACGGGTGAAGCTTTCTTT. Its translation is CASSPGAGQTGEAFF.

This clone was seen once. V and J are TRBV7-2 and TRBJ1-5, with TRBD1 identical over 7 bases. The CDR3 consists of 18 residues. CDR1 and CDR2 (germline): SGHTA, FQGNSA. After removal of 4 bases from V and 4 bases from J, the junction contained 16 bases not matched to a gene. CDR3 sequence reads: CASSSYAIPGQQNQPQHF. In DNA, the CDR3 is TGTGCCAGCAGCTCTTACGCGATCCCGGGACAGCAGAATCAGCCCCAGCATTTT.

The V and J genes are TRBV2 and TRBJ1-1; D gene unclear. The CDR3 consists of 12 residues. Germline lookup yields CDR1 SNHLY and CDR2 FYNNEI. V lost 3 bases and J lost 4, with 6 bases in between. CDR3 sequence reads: CASSEGSTEAFF. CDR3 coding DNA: TGTGCCAGCAGTGAGGGGAGCACTGAAGCTTTCTTT.

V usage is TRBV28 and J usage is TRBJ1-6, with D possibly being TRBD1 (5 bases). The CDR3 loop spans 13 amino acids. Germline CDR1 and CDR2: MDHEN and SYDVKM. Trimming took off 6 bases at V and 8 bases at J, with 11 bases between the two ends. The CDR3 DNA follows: TGTGCCAGCAGGCTCCAGGGATATTCACCCCTCCACTTT. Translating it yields CASRLQGYSPLHF.

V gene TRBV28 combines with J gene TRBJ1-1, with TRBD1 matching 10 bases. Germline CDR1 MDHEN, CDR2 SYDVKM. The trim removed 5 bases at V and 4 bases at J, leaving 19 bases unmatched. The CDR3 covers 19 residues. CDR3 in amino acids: CASSRTYDDRGQPTTEAFF. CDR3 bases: TGTGCCAGCAGTCGGACCTACGACGACAGGGGGCAGCCCACCACTGAAGCTTTCTTT.

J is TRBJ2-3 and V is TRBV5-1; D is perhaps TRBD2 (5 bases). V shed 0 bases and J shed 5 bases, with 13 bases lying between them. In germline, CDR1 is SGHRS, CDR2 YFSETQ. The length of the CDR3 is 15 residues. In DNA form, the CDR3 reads TGCGCCAGCAGCTTGGTAGCGAGCATGAAAGATACGCAGTATTTT. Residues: CASSLVASMKDTQYF.

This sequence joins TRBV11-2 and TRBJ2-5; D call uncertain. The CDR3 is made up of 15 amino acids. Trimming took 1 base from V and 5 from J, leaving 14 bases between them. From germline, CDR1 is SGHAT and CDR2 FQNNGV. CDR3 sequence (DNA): TGTGCCAGCAGCTTAGGAGGCCCCTATACCGAGACCCAGTACTTC. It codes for CASSLGGPYTETQYF. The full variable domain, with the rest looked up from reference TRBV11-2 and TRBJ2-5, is EAGVAQSPRYKIIEKRQSVAFWCNPISGHATLYWYQQILGQGPKLLIQFQNNGVVDDSQLPKDRFSAERLKGVDSTLKIQPAKLEDSAVYLCASSLGGPYTETQYFGPGTRLLVL.

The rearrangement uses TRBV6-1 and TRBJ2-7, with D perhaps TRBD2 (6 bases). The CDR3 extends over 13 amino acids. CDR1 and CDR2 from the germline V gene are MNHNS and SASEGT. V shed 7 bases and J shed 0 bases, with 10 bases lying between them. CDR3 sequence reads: CASNPGDSYEQYF. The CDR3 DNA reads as TGTGCCAGCAATCCGGGGGACTCCTACGAGCAGTACTTC.

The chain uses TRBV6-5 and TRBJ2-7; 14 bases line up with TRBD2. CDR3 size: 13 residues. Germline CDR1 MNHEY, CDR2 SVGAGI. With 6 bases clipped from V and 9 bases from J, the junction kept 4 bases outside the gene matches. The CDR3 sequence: CASRGLAGARQYF. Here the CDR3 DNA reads TGTGCCAGCAGGGGACTAGCGGGGGCCAGGCAGTACTTC.

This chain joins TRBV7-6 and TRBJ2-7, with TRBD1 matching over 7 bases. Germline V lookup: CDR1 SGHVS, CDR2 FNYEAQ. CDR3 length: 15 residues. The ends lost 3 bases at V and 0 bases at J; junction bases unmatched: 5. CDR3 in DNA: TGTGCCAGCAGCTTGGGGACAGCAAGCTCCTACGAGCAGTACTTC. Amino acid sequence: CASSLGTASSYEQYF.

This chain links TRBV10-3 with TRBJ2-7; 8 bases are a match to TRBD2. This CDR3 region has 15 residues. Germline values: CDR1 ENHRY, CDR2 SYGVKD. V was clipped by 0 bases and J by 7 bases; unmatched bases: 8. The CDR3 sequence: CAISESGGGSREQYF. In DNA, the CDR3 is TGTGCCATCAGTGAGTCCGGGGGGGGATCTAGGGAGCAGTACTTC.

For the CDR3, the DNA is TGTGCCAGCAGCTTGGCCGGTGGGGCGCGAGGCACTGAAGCTTTCTTT. As protein: CASSLAGGARGTEAFF. The chain is built from TRBV5-4 and TRBJ1-1; TRBD1 is a possible D gene (5 bases). This CDR3 is built from 16 residues. Looked up from germline, CDR1 is SGHNT and CDR2 is YYREEE (reference sequence). With 0 bases removed from V and 4 bases from J, the gap between germline ends came to 16 bases.

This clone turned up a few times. CDR3 sequence reads: CANEGYYVMPQHF. The CDR3, as DNA: TGTGCCAACGAGGGATACTATGTCATGCCCCAGCATTTT. V is TRBV21-1 and J is TRBJ1-5. TRBV21-1 is termed a pseudogene. The CDR3 spans 13 residues.

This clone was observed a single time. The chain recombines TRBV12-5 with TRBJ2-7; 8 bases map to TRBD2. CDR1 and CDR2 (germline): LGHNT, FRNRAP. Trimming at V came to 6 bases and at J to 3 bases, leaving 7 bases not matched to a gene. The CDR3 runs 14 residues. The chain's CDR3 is CASGSLADDYEQYF. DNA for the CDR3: TGTGCTAGTGGGTCACTAGCGGACGACTACGAGCAGTACTTC.

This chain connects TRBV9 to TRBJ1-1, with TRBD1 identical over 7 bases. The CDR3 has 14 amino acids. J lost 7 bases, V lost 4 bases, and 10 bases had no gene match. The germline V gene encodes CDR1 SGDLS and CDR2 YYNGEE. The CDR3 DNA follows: TGTGCCAGCAGCCCCCGGACAGGAGAATTTGAAGCTTTCTTT. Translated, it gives CASSPRTGEFEAFF.

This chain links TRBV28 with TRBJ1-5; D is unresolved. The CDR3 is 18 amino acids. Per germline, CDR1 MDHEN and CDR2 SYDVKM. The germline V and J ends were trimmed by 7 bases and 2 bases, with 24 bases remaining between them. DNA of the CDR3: TGTGCCAGCACCTCGCCGGTAGTAGCTACCCATCGCAATCAGCCCCAGCATTTT. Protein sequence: CASTSPVVATHRNQPQHF.

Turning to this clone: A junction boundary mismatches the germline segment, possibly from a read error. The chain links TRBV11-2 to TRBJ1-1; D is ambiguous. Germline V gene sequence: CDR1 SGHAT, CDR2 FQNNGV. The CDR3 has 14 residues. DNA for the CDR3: TGTGCCAGCAGCCTAGATACACTGAACACTGAAGCTTTCTTT. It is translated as CASSLDTLNTEAFF. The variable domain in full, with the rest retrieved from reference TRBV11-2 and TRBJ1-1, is EAGVAQSPRYKIIEKRQSVAFWCNPISGHATLYWYQQILGQGPKLLIQFQNNGVVDDSQLPKDRFSAERLKGVDSTLKIQPAKLEDSAVYLCASSLDTLNTEAFFGQGTRLTVV.

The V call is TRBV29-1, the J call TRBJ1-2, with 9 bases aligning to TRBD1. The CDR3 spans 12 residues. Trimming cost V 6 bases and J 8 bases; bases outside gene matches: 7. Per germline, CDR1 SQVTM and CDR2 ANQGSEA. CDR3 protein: CSVLGQGGGYTF. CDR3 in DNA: TGCAGCGTGCTGGGACAGGGCGGCGGCTACACCTTC.